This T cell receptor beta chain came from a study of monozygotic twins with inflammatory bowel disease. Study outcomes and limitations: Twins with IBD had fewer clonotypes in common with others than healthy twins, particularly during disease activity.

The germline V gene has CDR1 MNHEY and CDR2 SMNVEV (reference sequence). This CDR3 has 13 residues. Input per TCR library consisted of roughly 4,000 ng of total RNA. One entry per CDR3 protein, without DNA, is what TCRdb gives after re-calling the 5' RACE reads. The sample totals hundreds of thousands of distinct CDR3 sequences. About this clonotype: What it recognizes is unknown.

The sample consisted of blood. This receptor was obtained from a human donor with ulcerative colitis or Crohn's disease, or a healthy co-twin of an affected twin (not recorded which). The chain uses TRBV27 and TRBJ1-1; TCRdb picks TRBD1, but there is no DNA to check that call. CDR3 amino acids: CAVWTVMNTEAFF.